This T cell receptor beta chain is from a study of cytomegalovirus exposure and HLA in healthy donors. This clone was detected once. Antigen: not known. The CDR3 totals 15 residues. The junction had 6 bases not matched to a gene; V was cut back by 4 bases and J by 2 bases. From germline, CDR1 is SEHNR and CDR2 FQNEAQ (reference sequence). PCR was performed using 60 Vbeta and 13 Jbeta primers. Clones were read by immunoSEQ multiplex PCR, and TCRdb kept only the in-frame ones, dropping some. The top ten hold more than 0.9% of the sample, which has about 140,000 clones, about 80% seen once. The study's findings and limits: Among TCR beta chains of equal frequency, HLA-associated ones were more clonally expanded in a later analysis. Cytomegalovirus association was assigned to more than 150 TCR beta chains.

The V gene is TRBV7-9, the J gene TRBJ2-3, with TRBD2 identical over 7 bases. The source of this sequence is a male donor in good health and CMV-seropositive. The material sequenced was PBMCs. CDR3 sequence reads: CASSSFREDTDTQYF. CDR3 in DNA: TGTGCCAGCAGCTCTTTCCGGGAGGACACAGATACGCAGTATTTT.